Presented here are 18 T cell receptor beta chains from one specimen sequenced in a study of OX40 agonist ivuxolimab in advanced cancers. Repertoires were generated with immunoSEQ multiplex PCR, while TCRdb's copy carries only in-frame clones and drops some. The table has 55,000 to 85,000 clones, 85% seen once; the top ten hold roughly 0.74%. This specimen consisted of CD4+ or CD8+ T cells sorted from blood, obtained in a trial of the OX40 agonist ivuxolimab. The receptor set was obtained from an adult with an advanced solid tumor such as melanoma, head and neck, liver or kidney cancer.

This rearrangement joins TRBV18 to TRBJ1-5; the match to TRBD1 covers 8 bases. This CDR3 is 15 amino acids long. Germline CDR1 is KGHSH and CDR2 is LQKENI. The trim removed 2 bases at V and 7 bases at J, leaving 7 bases unmatched. The CDR3 sequence is CASSPVGQGQQPQHF. The CDR3, as DNA: TGTGCCAGCTCACCAGTAGGACAGGGTCAACAGCCCCAGCATTTT.

V gene TRBV7-9 combines with J gene TRBJ2-7; 7 nucleotides match TRBD2. The CDR3 loop spans 14 amino acids. V dropped 6 bases and J dropped 4; count of bases not matched to a gene: 9. CDR1 and CDR2 (germline): SEHNR, FQNEAQ (reference sequence). The CDR3 protein is CASSSGLVGYEQYF. For the CDR3, the DNA is TGTGCCAGCAGTTCCGGACTAGTTGGTTACGAGCAGTACTTC.

The V call is TRBV29-1, the J call TRBJ1-2; a possible D gene is TRBD1 (6 bases). Per the germline V gene, CDR1 is SQVTM and CDR2 is ANQGSEA. Deletions cut 5 bases from V and 8 bases from J, with 18 bases between. The CDR3 is made up of 13 amino acids. The CDR3 region is CSVLNLGGGGYTF. The DNA for the CDR3 is TGCAGCGTTTTGAATCTGGGGGGGGGCGGCTACACCTTC.

This rearrangement joins TRBV18 to TRBJ2-7, with D tentatively TRBD1 (6 bases). The V gene lost 5 bases and the J gene lost 4 bases, with 12 bases spanning the gap. There are 13 residues in the CDR3. The germline V gene has CDR1 KGHSH and CDR2 LQKENI. CDR3: CASSTQQGYEQYF. The CDR3 nucleotides are TGTGCCAGCTCAACTCAACAGGGATACGAGCAGTACTTC.

This clone was detected a few times. This rearrangement joins TRBV7-3 to TRBJ1-1, with 8 bases aligning to TRBD1. J was trimmed by 4 bases and V by 5 bases; bases with no gene match: 3. CDR1 is SGHTA, CDR2 FQGTGA, per germline. This CDR3 region has 13 residues. In DNA, the CDR3 is TGTGCCAGCAGCCATGGACAGGGCACTGAAGCTTTCTTT. It is translated as CASSHGQGTEAFF.

The chain is built from TRBV18 and TRBJ2-1, with TRBD1 matching over 7 bases. There are 15 residues in the CDR3. V lost 6 bases, J lost 6 bases, and 11 bases stayed unmatched. The V gene's germline CDR1 is KGHSH and CDR2 LQKENI. The CDR3 here is CASSPGTVKTNEQFF. CDR3 coding DNA: TGTGCCAGCTCTCCCGGGACAGTTAAAACCAATGAGCAGTTCTTC.

The V gene is TRBV2, the J gene TRBJ1-2; D is perhaps TRBD1 (5 bases). V shed 5 bases and J shed 0 bases, with 10 bases lying between them. The germline V gene has CDR1 SNHLY and CDR2 FYNNEI. The length of the CDR3 is 14 residues. CDR3 DNA sequence: TGTGCCAGCAGTAGGCAGGGCCCTAACTATGGCTACACCTTC. It specifies CASSRQGPNYGYTF.

The chain combines TRBV14 with TRBJ2-1, with TRBD2 matching 10 bases. The germline CDR1 and CDR2 sequences are SGHDN and FVKESK. The CDR3 has 18 amino acids. Losses at the gene ends were 4 bases for V and 7 bases for J; bases not matched to a gene: 16. The CDR3 DNA sequence: TGTGCCAGCAGCCCCACAGGGGTGGAGCGGGGGGGCCGGAATGAGCAGTTCTTC. This codes for CASSPTGVERGGRNEQFF.

The chain joins TRBV5-4 to TRBJ2-3, with D possibly being TRBD1 (5 bases). This CDR3 is built from 15 residues. Trimming cost V 4 bases and J 0 bases, with 12 bases left between them. The germline gives CDR1 SGHNT, CDR2 YYREEE (reference sequence). The CDR3, as DNA: TGTGCCAGCAGCCAAGACAGTACTAGCACAGATACGCAGTATTTT. Amino acids: CASSQDSTSTDTQYF. Supplemented by reference TRBV5-4 and TRBJ2-3, the full variable domain reads ETGVTQSPTHLIKTRGQQVTLRCSSQSGHNTVSWYQQALGQGPQFIFQYYREEENGRGNFPPRFSGLQFPNYSSELNVNALELDDSALYLCASSQDSTSTDTQYFGPGTRLTVL.

This clone has a handful of counts. The rearrangement links TRBV9 to TRBJ2-1; 11 nucleotides align to TRBD1. Germline V lookup: CDR1 SGDLS, CDR2 YYNGEE. Unmatched junction bases numbered 6, after V lost 4 bases and J lost 6 bases. The CDR3 contains 15 residues. The CDR3 here is CASSSQGTGGNEQFF. The CDR3 DNA is TGTGCCAGCAGCTCCCAGGGGACAGGGGGCAATGAGCAGTTCTTC.

This rearrangement joins TRBV4-1 to TRBJ2-5; TRBD1 or TRBD2 may be the D gene (5 bases each). V was clipped by 4 bases and J by 1 base, with 7 bases between them. The CDR3 is 13 amino acids. Germline V gene lookup returns CDR1 MGHRA and CDR2 YSYEKL. The CDR3 sequence is CASSRGTQETQYF. CDR3 in DNA: TGCGCCAGCAGCCGAGGGACCCAAGAGACCCAGTACTTC.

The V gene is TRBV7-2, the J gene TRBJ1-6; no clear D gene. The CDR3 runs 14 residues. Trimming took 2 bases from V and 8 from J, leaving 10 bases between them. The germline V gene has CDR1 SGHTA and CDR2 FQGNSA. CDR3 DNA: TGTGCCAGCAGCTTAAGAGTGGACTATTCACCCCTCCACTTT. Translating gives CASSLRVDYSPLHF.

The CDR3 spells CASSYSSLTSGNTIYF. The CDR3 DNA reads TGTGCCAGCAGTTACTCGAGCCTAACCTCTGGAAACACCATATATTTT. This sequence joins TRBV6-5 and TRBJ1-3, with D unclear. Germline lookup yields CDR1 MNHEY and CDR2 SVGAGI. This CDR3 is built from 16 residues. V shed 0 bases and J shed 0 bases, with 9 bases lying between them.

The gene calls are TRBV10-3 and TRBJ1-6, with 7 bases that match TRBD1. CDR1 is ENHRY and CDR2 is SYGVKD in the germline V gene. V dropped 1 base and J dropped 9; count of bases not matched to a gene: 9. CDR3 length: 16 amino acids. The CDR3 DNA sequence: TGTGCCATCAGTGAGTTCGACAGGGTGAGCGGTTCACCCCTCCACTTT. Protein product: CAISEFDRVSGSPLHF.

V is TRBV7-3 and J is TRBJ1-1; D ambiguous. There are 14 residues in the CDR3. Germline V gene data show CDR1 as SGHTA and CDR2 as FQGTGA. Trimming took 2 bases from V and 5 from J, leaving 12 bases between them. The CDR3 loop is CASSLYRGSTEAFF. The CDR3 DNA reads as TGTGCCAGCAGCTTATACCGGGGTTCTACTGAAGCTTTCTTT. The entire variable domain, with the rest obtained from reference TRBV7-3 and TRBJ1-1, is as follows: GAGVSQTPSNKVTEKGKYVELRCDPISGHTALYWYRQSLGQGPEFLIYFQGTGAADDSGLPNDRFFAVRPEGSVSTLKIQRTERGDSAVYLCASSLYRGSTEAFFGQGTRLTVV.

V gene TRBV9 combines with J gene TRBJ2-4; TRBD1 agrees at 12 bases. Germline V gene lookup returns CDR1 SGDLS and CDR2 YYNGEE. This CDR3 is built from 15 residues. V shed 0 bases and J 13 bases; nucleotides not matched to a gene: 8. CDR3 sequence: CASSVASTGQGAQYF. The CDR3 DNA reads TGTGCCAGCAGCGTAGCTTCGACGGGACAGGGGGCCCAGTACTTC.

The CDR3 sequence is CASSQDWGDTEAFF. CDR3 bases: TGCGCCAGCAGCCAAGATTGGGGGGACACTGAAGCTTTCTTT. The chain links TRBV4-3 to TRBJ1-1, with D perhaps matching TRBD1 (5 bases). The germline V and J ends were trimmed by 0 bases and 3 bases, with 8 bases remaining between them. Germline CDR1 is LGHNA and CDR2 is YSLEER. The CDR3 is 14 residues long.

The rearrangement joins TRBV10-3 to TRBJ2-2; 9 positions match TRBD1. With 2 bases clipped from V and 7 bases from J, the junction kept 2 bases outside the gene matches. The germline gives CDR1 ENHRY, CDR2 SYGVKD. The CDR3 runs to 14 residues. CDR3 loop: CAISEGGQGGELFF. CDR3 DNA sequence: TGTGCCATCAGTGAGGGGGGACAGGGCGGGGAGCTGTTTTTT.